The TCR beta chain described here comes from a study of naive and memory T cell subsets. The beta constant-region primer was an equimolar mix of two oligonucleotides covering TRBC1 and TRBC2. The ligated cDNA underwent four PCR rounds using SP2 and nested alpha and beta constant-region primers. TCRdb re-analysed the UMI-ligation and nested PCR reads in MiXCR, keeping a single row per CDR3 protein. The repertoire includes 85,000 or so distinct CDR3 sequences, about 9.9% of them detected once, and less than 1.5% sits in the top ten. CDR1 and CDR2 (germline): LGHNA, YNFKEQ. The CDR3 runs 13 residues. With 0 bases removed from V and 7 bases from J, the gap between germline ends came to 7 bases.

This TCR came from a human donor in good health. Sequencing was carried out using naive CD8+ T cells from blood. V usage is TRBV4-2 and J usage is TRBJ2-1; D gene uncertain. The CDR3 DNA is TGTGCCAGCAGCCAAGAAGTTCAGAATGAGCAGTTCTTC. Residues: CASSQEVQNEQFF.